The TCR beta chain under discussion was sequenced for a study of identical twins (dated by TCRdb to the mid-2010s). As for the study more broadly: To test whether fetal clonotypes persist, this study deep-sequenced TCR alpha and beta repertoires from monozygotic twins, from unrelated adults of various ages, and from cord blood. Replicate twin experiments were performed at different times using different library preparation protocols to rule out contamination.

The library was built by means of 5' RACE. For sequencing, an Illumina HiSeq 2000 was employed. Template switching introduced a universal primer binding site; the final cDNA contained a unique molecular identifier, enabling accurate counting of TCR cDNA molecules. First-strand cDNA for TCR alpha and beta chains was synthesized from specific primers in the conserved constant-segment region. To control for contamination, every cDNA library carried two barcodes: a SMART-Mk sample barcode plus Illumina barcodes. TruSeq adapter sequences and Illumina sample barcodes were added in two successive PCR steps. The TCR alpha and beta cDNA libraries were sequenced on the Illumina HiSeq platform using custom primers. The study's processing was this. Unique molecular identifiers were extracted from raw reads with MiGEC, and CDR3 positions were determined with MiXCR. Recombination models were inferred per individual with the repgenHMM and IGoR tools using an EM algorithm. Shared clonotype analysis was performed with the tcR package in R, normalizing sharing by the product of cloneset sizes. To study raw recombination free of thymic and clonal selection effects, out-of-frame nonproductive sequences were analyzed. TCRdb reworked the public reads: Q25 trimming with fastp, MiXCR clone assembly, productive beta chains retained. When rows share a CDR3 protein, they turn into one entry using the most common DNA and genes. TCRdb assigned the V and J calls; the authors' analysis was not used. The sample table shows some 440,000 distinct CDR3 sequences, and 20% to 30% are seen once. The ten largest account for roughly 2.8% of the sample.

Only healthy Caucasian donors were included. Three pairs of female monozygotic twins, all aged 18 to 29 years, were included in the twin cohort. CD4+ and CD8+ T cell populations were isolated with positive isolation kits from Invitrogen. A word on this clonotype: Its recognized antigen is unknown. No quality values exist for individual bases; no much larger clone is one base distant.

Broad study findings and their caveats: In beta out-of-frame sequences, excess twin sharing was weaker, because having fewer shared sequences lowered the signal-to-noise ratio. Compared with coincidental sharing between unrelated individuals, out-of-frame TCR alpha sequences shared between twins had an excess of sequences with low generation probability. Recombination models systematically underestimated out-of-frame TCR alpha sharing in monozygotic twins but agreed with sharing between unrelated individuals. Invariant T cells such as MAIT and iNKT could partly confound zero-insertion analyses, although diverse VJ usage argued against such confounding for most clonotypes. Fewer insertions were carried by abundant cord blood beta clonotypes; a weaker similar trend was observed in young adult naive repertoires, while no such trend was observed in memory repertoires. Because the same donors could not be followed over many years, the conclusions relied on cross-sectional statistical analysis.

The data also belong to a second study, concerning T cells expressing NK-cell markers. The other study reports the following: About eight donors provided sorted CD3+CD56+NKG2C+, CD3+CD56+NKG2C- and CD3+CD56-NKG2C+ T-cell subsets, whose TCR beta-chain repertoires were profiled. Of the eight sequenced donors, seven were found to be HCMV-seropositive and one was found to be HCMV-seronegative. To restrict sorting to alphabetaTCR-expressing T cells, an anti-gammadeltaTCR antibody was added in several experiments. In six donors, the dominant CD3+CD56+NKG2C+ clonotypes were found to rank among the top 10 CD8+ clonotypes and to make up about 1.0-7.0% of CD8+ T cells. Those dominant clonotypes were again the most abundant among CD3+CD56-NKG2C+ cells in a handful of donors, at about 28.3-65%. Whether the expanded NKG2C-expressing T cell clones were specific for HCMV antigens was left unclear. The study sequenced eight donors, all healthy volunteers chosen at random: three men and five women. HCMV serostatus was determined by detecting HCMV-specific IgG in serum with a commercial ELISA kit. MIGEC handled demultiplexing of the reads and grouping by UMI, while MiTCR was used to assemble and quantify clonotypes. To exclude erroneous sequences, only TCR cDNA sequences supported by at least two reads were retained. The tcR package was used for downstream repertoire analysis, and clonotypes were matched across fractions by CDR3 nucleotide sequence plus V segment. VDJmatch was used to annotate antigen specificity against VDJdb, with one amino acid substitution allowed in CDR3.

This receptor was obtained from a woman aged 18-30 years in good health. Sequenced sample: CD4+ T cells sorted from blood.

CDR3 loop: CASSGESSGIVDEQFF. The sequenced DNA: TGTGCCAGCAGTGGGGAGAGTAGCGGGATTGTAGATGAGCAGTTCTTC. This chain is built from TRBV6-1 and TRBJ2-1, with 8 bases matching TRBD2. From the cysteine up to the phenylalanine, the CDR3 has a length of 16 residues. Just the 48-base CDR3 DNA is kept, in frame starting at base 1. Based on the germline V gene, the CDR1 and CDR2 sequences are MNHNS and SASEGT. Trimming leaves V shorter by 4 bases and J shorter by 8 bases, with the junction holding 13 bases beyond the gene matches.